This is a list of T cell receptor beta chains from one sample in a study of T cells in Graves' hyperthyroidism and ophthalmopathy. TCRdb re-called the multiplex PCR reads through MiXCR, storing one row per CDR3 protein. Of more than 500,000 distinct CDR3 sequences listed, over 45% are singletons. The sequencing input was peripheral blood or thyroid tissue (not recorded which). These receptors all come from an adult woman with Graves' disease, either hyperthyroidism or ophthalmopathy (not recorded which). CDR3s include the opening cysteine and the closing phenylalanine or tryptophan. Fields, in order: CDR3 length, clone size, V gene, J gene, D gene, CDR3 DNA, CDR3 protein. D genes are given only for firm matches. Size tells how often a clone was seen (once, few, many) or the class of an expanded clone, and some rows leave it out.

14,NA,TRBV11-2,TRBJ2-5,NA,TGTGCCAGCAGCTACAGCGGGCGGGACGGGGCCCAGTACTTC,CASSYSGRDGAQYF
14,many,TRBV10-3,TRBJ1-5,NA,TGTGCCACCCGGGGACCGTCCAGGGGTCAGCCCCAGCATTTT,CATRGPSRGQPQHF
15,NA,TRBV4-2,TRBJ1-1,NA,TGTGCCAGCAGCCAAGTTTCTGACAAGGTCACTGAAGCTTTCTTT,CASSQVSDKVTEAFF
16,many,TRBV29-1,TRBJ2-5,TRBD2,TGCAGCGTTGGACTACGGGGGGAGGAATACCAAGAGACCCAGTACTTC,CSVGLRGEEYQETQYF
16,NA,TRBV19,TRBJ2-7,NA,TGTGCCAGCAGCCCCTTGTCGGCCTCCCTGGCGAACGAGCAGTACTTC,CASSPLSASLANEQYF
12,NA,TRBV7-3,TRBJ2-2,NA,TGTGCCAGCAGACTCCCTAGCGGGGAGCTGTTTTTT,CASRLPSGELFF
15,NA,TRBV24-1,TRBJ2-1,NA,TGTGCCACCAGTGTACCAGGGGCGGGATACAATGAGCAGTTCTTC,CATSVPGAGYNEQFF
13,NA,TRBV27,TRBJ2-3,NA,TGTGCCAGCAGTTTTATCCCCATAGATACGCAGTATTTT,CASSFIPIDTQYF
12,NA,TRBV7-9,TRBJ1-2,NA,TGTGCCAGCAGCTTAGACGGTAGGGGCTACACCTTC,CASSLDGRGYTF
14,many,TRBV12-3/TRBV12-4,TRBJ1-5,NA,TGTGCCAGCAGTTTGAAGGGGAGCAATCAGCCCCAGCATTTT,CASSLKGSNQPQHF
14,NA,TRBV30,TRBJ1-4,NA,TGTGCCTGGGCTCCCGACAGACTCTTTGAAAAACTGTTTTTT,CAWAPDRLFEKLFF
12,NA,TRBV20-1,TRBJ2-5,TRBD1,TGCAGTGCCAGGACAGGGGGGGAGACCCAGTACTTC,CSARTGGETQYF
15,many,TRBV2,TRBJ2-2,NA,TGTGCCAGCAGTACCCGGGCCCTGAACACCGGGGAGCTGTTTTTT,CASSTRALNTGELFF
15,few,TRBV27,TRBJ1-6,TRBD1,TGTGCCAGCCTAACAACCGGGACAGTTTCTTCACCCCTCCACTTT,CASLTTGTVSSPLHF
14,many,TRBV12-3/TRBV12-4,TRBJ2-7,NA,TGTGCCAGCAGTTTAGCGGGAGTGGTCTACGAGCAGTACTTC,CASSLAGVVYEQYF
13,many,TRBV2,TRBJ2-5,NA,TGTGCCAGCAGTGATAGGAGGGTTGAGACCCAGTACTTC,CASSDRRVETQYF
15,many,TRBV20-1,TRBJ2-5,TRBD1,TGCAGTGCTATCCAAACGACAGGGGGCGGCGAGACCCAGTACTTC,CSAIQTTGGGETQYF
12,many,TRBV5-5,TRBJ2-7,NA,TGTGCCAGCAGCCAAGGATTCTACGAGCAGTACTTC,CASSQGFYEQYF
13,few,TRBV5-4,TRBJ1-3,NA,TGTGCCAGCAGCTCGGGACACGGAAACACCATATATTTT,CASSSGHGNTIYF
13,NA,TRBV2,TRBJ2-7,NA,TGTGCCAGCAGTGAAGGGTGGGTGAGCGAGCAGTACTTC,CASSEGWVSEQYF
12,few,TRBV20-1,TRBJ2-5,NA,TGCAGTGCTATGGCACATCAAGAGACCCAGTACTTC,CSAMAHQETQYF
13,NA,TRBV20-1,TRBJ2-7,TRBD2,TGCAGTGCCTCCCGGCGGGAGGGCCATGAGCAGTACTTC,CSASRREGHEQYF
18,many,TRBV6-6,TRBJ1-5,TRBD1,TGTGCCAGCAGTTACTCTCCTCGGGCAGGGGGTAGCAATCAGCCCCAGCATTTT,CASSYSPRAGGSNQPQHF
12,many,TRBV6-2/TRBV6-3,TRBJ1-2,NA,TGTGCCAGCAGCAAAGGACAGCATGGCTACACCTTC,CASSKGQHGYTF
13,once,TRBV20-1,TRBJ1-1,NA,TGCAGTGCTAGAGAGGACAGCGGCACTGAAGCTTTCTTT,CSAREDSGTEAFF
14,few,TRBV7-8,TRBJ1-5,NA,TGTGCCAGCACCCCTTCCCAGGGGAGTCAGCCCCAGCATTTT,CASTPSQGSQPQHF